These 18 T cell receptor beta chains share one sample of origin, sequenced in a study of blood T cell repertoires in COVID-19. TCRdb's table, derived via immunoSEQ multiplex PCR, lists solely in-frame clones and lacks some. The table shows roughly 430,000 clones, with 88% occurring only once. Material for sequencing was PBMCs or T cells enriched from blood (not recorded which). These TCRs come from a woman aged 40 to 55 with acute COVID-19.

The chain has TRBV30 and TRBJ1-5, with TRBD1 identical over 7 bases. V was clipped by 3 bases and J by 1 base; unmatched bases: 6. The CDR3 extends over 15 amino acids. Per the germline V gene, CDR1 is GTSNPN and CDR2 is SVGIG (reference sequence). The CDR3 DNA is TGTGCCTGGAGCCAAGACAGGGCAAGCAATCAGCCCCAGCATTTT. It codes for CAWSQDRASNQPQHF.

In DNA form, the CDR3 reads TGTGCCAGCAGCCTTGGACAGGGAAGGACTGAAGCTTTCTTT. Its protein is CASSLGQGRTEAFF. The V gene is TRBV7-8, the J gene TRBJ1-1; TRBD1 aligns across 8 bases. The CDR3 extends over 14 amino acids. V lost 5 bases, J lost 5 bases, and 7 bases stayed unmatched. CDR1 and CDR2 (germline): SGHVS, FQNEAQ.

The chain uses TRBV5-1 and TRBJ2-2; 11 positions agree with TRBD2. The trim removed 4 bases at V and 2 bases at J, leaving 7 bases unmatched. Germline-derived CDR1 and CDR2 are SGHRS and YFSETQ. CDR3 length: 17 amino acids. CDR3 region: CASSVTSGGTNTGELFF. CDR3 in DNA: TGCGCCAGCAGCGTAACTAGCGGGGGTACAAACACCGGGGAGCTGTTTTTT.

Written as DNA, the CDR3 is TGTGCCGTCTCCAGTGAACAGGGGGTCCCGGGCACTGAAGCTTTCTTT. Translating it yields CAVSSEQGVPGTEAFF. The gene calls are TRBV2 and TRBJ1-1; TRBD1 aligns across 8 bases. The germline V gene has CDR1 SNHLY and CDR2 FYNNEI. With 11 bases clipped from V and 4 bases from J, the junction kept 18 bases outside the gene matches. There are 16 residues in the CDR3.

V is TRBV3-1 (or the pseudogene TRBV3-2) and J is TRBJ1-6; 9 bases line up with TRBD1. The CDR3 is 15 residues long. Germline assignment: CDR1 LGHDT and CDR2 YNNKEL (reference sequence). V gave up 4 bases and J gave up 7 bases; unmatched junction bases: 5. CDR3 region: CASSRGQGSNSPLHF. In nucleotides, the CDR3 is TGTGCCAGCAGCCGGGGACAGGGTAGCAATTCACCCCTCCACTTT.

This clone was detected only once. V usage is TRBV3-1 (or the pseudogene TRBV3-2) and J usage is TRBJ2-1, with D perhaps TRBD2 (5 bases). V was trimmed by 9 bases and J by 10 bases, leaving 13 bases between them. Germline CDR1 and CDR2: LGHDT and YNNKEL (reference sequence). The CDR3 has 11 residues. Here the CDR3 DNA reads TGTGCCAGTTTACCTAGGGAGGAGCAGTTCTTC. Protein: CASLPREEQFF.

This clone was seen a single time. This chain uses TRBV30 with TRBJ2-1, with TRBD2 identical over 8 bases. The V segment lost 4 bases and the J segment 9 bases; nucleotides outside the gene matches: 8. CDR3 length equals 13 residues. Germline CDR1 is GTSNPN and CDR2 is SVGIG (reference sequence). The CDR3: CAWNPGGLSEQFF. Here the CDR3 DNA reads TGTGCCTGGAATCCGGGGGGGCTAAGTGAGCAGTTCTTC.

The genes are TRBV19 and TRBJ1-5; 12 bases are shared with TRBD1. V lost 6 bases and J lost 2; bases outside the gene matches: 5. CDR3 size: 16 residues. CDR1 is LNHDA and CDR2 is SQIVND in the germline V gene (reference sequence). The CDR3, as DNA: TGTGCCAGTAGGTTAGGGACAGGGGGCGGCAATCAGCCCCAGCATTTT. The encoded protein is CASRLGTGGGNQPQHF.

The genes are TRBV6-5 and TRBJ2-1; 10 bases map to TRBD1. Per germline, CDR1 MNHEY and CDR2 SVGAGI. The junction had 7 bases not matched to a gene; V was cut back by 4 bases and J by 7 bases. This CDR3 contains 15 residues. The CDR3 DNA follows: TGTGCCAGCAGTTGGACCCGGGACAGGGGAAATGAGCAGTTCTTC. As protein: CASSWTRDRGNEQFF.

The chain has TRBV29-1 and TRBJ1-4, with TRBD1 matching 8 bases. The ends lost 6 bases at V and 7 bases at J; junction bases unmatched: 10. Germline lookup yields CDR1 SQVTM and CDR2 ANQGSEA. The CDR3 is made up of 14 amino acids. CDR3: CSVGGTGGPEKLFF. The CDR3 region has the DNA TGCAGCGTGGGTGGAACAGGGGGTCCTGAAAAACTGTTTTTT.

The genes are TRBV7-6 and TRBJ1-1; 8 bases align to TRBD1. The CDR3 sequence is 16 residues long. After removal of 4 bases from V and 3 bases from J, the junction contained 10 bases not matched to a gene. Germline values: CDR1 SGHVS, CDR2 FNYEAQ. Written as DNA, the CDR3 is TGTGCCAGCAGCTCCAGGGGGCGCGGGTCTCACACTGAAGCTTTCTTT. It codes for CASSSRGRGSHTEAFF.

The V gene is TRBV5-1, the J gene TRBJ2-2; 7 positions match TRBD2. In germline, CDR1 is SGHRS, CDR2 YFSETQ. The CDR3 sequence is 16 residues long. After removal of 4 bases from V and 2 bases from J, the junction contained 8 bases not matched to a gene. The CDR3 region has the DNA TGCGCCAGCAGCAAGCGGGGTCAGTATAACACCGGGGAGCTGTTTTTT. It codes for CASSKRGQYNTGELFF.

V is TRBV5-1 and J is TRBJ2-3, with TRBD2 matching 7 bases. This CDR3 spans 16 amino acids. The V and J ends lost 1 base and 5 bases, in that order; junction bases with no gene match: 10. Germline V CDR1 and CDR2: SGHRS, YFSETQ. CDR3 in amino acids: CASSLSVGGVVDTQYF. The CDR3 DNA follows: TGCGCCAGCAGCTTGAGTGTTGGGGGGGTTGTAGATACGCAGTATTTT.

J is TRBJ1-2 and V is TRBV6-5; no definite D call. Germline CDR1 is MNHEY and CDR2 is SVGAGI. The CDR3 sequence is 16 residues long. V was cut by 0 bases and J by 7 bases, with 18 bases left in between. CDR3: CASSYSMNPTPGGYTF. The CDR3 DNA follows: TGTGCCAGCAGTTACTCGATGAATCCCACTCCGGGTGGCTACACCTTC.

The chain combines TRBV2 with TRBJ2-2; the D gene is possibly TRBD2 (6 bases). Trimming left V 2 bases short and J 4 bases short, with 8 bases between. CDR3 length equals 14 residues. Germline V lookup: CDR1 SNHLY, CDR2 FYNNEI. CDR3 DNA: TGTGCCAGCAGTGAAATGGGGGGCACCGGGGAGCTGTTTTTT. Encoded protein: CASSEMGGTGELFF.

V usage is TRBV14 and J usage is TRBJ1-3, with 12 bases identical to TRBD1. Germline CDR1 reads SGHDN; CDR2 reads FVKESK. The CDR3 loop spans 20 amino acids. J gave up 3 bases and V 4 bases, and 16 bases lay outside the gene matches. CDR3 residues: CASSPQDRDRGPNFGNTIYF. The DNA for the CDR3 is TGTGCCAGCAGCCCACAAGACCGGGACAGGGGGCCTAATTTTGGAAACACCATATATTTT.

The gene calls are TRBV7-6 and TRBJ1-3, with D perhaps TRBD1 (5 bases). Germline V gives CDR1 SGHVS, CDR2 FNYEAQ. The CDR3 length is 16 residues. Trimming took 5 bases from V and 0 from J, leaving 14 bases between them. CDR3 sequence reads: CASSKNRQSSGNTIYF. As DNA, the CDR3 is TGTGCCAGCAGCAAAAACAGGCAAAGCTCTGGAAACACCATATATTTT.

The V call is TRBV6-5, the J call TRBJ2-5, with 9 nucleotides matching TRBD2. The germline V gene has CDR1 MNHEY and CDR2 SVGAGI. This CDR3 is built from 13 residues. V trimming: 6 bases; J trimming: 2 bases; junction bases outside the gene matches: 1. Here the CDR3 DNA reads TGTGCCAGCAGGACTAGCGGACAAGAGACCCAGTACTTC. Translating it yields CASRTSGQETQYF.